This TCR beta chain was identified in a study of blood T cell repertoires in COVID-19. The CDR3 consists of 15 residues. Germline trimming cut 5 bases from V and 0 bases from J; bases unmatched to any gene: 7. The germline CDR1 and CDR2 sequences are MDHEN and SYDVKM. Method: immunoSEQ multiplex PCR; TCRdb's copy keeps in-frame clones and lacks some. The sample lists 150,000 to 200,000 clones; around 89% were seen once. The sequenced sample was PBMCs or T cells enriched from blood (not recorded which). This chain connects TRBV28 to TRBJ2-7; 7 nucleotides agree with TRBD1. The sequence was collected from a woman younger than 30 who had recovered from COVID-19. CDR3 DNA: TGTGCCAGCAGTCCCGGGACAGCCAGCTCCTACGAGCAGTACTTC. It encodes CASSPGTASSYEQYF.